A selection of T cell receptor beta chains follows, all from one sample in a study of blood T cell repertoires in COVID-19. The repertoire was sequenced with immunoSEQ multiplex PCR; TCRdb's copy has only in-frame clones and lacks some. The table records 200,000 to 250,000 clones, 88% of them present only once. Sequencing input: peripheral blood. These receptors were taken from a woman aged 55-75 years with acute or convalescent COVID-19. Each CDR3 is given with its conserved first and last residue. Expanded clones are given a class, and other clones once, few, many or no size at all.

V | length | size | CDR3
TRBV7-8 | 13 | NA | CASSLQESYEQYF
TRBV19 | 14 | NA | CASSPSATYNEQFF
TRBV19 | 14 | NA | CASASSGGLYEQYF
TRBV9 | 14 | NA | CASSVAGEGTEAFF
TRBV5-6 | 14 | NA | CASSLEQGVGPLHF
TRBV30 | 16 | NA | CAWSSLGGGIGQPQHF
TRBV15 | 17 | NA | CATSRDRAGGNTDTQYF
TRBV20-1 | 14 | NA | CSASPGTRRETQYF
TRBV6-6 | 13 | few | CASSQTGTNIQYF
TRBV15 | 15 | few | CATSRRQVWTGELFF
TRBV5-1 | 17 | NA | CASSVTALSLSGNTIYF
TRBV5-1 | 16 | once | CASSFGAGGPYNEQFF
TRBV30 | 13 | once | CAWSPGLREKLFF
TRBV7-3 | 13 | NA | CASSLTRGSEQYF
TRBV18 | 14 | NA | CASSHRDRGYEQYF
TRBV30 | 13 | NA | CAWSEGVRSPLHF
TRBV7-6 | 18 | NA | CASSPRLAGPLDGVTQYF
TRBV30 | 13 | NA | CAWNGGYQETQYF
TRBV14 | 14 | NA | CASSSDRGSYGYTF
TRBV28 | 21 | NA | CASNPGLAGGPGGYSTDTQYF
TRBV18 | 15 | once | CASSTGLAGKETQYF
TRBV18 | 18 | NA | CASSPLKPWSGSYNEQFF
TRBV29-1 | 14 | NA | CSVSIPTVHNEQFF
TRBV9 | 18 | NA | CASSVGGFWDSRGTEAFF
TRBV6-1 | 16 | NA | CASSEGVGRGNQPQHF
TRBV5-6 | 12 | NA | CASSWTRQGWTF
TRBV5-1 | 17 | NA | CASSFPGTSSSYNEQFF
TRBV7-2 | 15 | NA | CASSPSGRWGETQYF
TRBV6-5 | 15 | NA | CASSYTSGVQGEQYF